This T cell receptor beta chain was identified in a study of OX40 agonist ivuxolimab in advanced cancers. Study-wide context: A mean age of roughly 62 years, range about 23 to 90, was recorded, and roughly 80% were male. Regarding the study as a whole: Both blood CD4+ and CD8+ T cells showed clonal growth by week 6 at 0.1 to 3.0 mg/kg. The study found among the lowest clonal expansion in partial responders at 0.1-3.0 mg/kg. No antigen was identified for the clonally expanded peripheral T cells.

This clone showed up just once. Its antigen is as yet unknown. The repertoire was sequenced with immunoSEQ multiplex PCR; TCRdb's copy has only in-frame clones and lacks some. The table has over 95,000 clones, 91% seen once; the top ten hold 0.25% to 0.35%. V shed 0 bases and J shed 3 bases, with 5 bases lying between them. CDR1 is LGHNA and CDR2 is YSLEER in the germline V gene. This CDR3 is 14 amino acids long. Here the sequenced sample was CD4+ or CD8+ T cells sorted from blood, taken in a trial of the OX40 agonist ivuxolimab. This sequence originates from an adult with an advanced solid tumor such as melanoma, head and neck, liver or kidney cancer. The V call is TRBV4-3, the J call TRBJ2-2; D is ambiguous. In DNA form, the CDR3 reads TGCGCCAGCAGCCAAGATGGGCACACCGGGGAGCTGTTTTTT. Protein: CASSQDGHTGELFF.